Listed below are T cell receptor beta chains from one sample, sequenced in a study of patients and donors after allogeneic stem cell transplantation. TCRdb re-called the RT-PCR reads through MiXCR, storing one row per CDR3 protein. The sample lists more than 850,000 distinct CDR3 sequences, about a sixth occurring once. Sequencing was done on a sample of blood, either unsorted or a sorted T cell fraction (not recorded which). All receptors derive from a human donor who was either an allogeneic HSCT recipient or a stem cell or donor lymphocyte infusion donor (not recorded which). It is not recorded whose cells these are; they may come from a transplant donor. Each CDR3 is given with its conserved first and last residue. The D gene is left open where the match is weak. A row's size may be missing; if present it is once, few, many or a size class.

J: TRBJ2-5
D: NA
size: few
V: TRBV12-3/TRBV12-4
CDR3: CASSKAGPFGETQYF
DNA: TGTGCCAGCAGCAAAGCGGGCCCCTTCGGGGAGACCCAGTACTTC

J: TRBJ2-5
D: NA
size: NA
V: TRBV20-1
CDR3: CSAWRGPQETQYF
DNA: TGCAGTGCCTGGCGGGGGCCGCAAGAGACCCAGTACTTC

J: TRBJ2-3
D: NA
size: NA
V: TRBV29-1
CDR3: CSVEGDSRIGTDTQYF
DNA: TGCAGCGTTGAGGGGGACTCCCGGATTGGCACAGATACGCAGTATTTT

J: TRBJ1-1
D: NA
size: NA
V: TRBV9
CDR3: CASSVLTSIMNTEAFF
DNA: TGTGCCAGCAGCGTACTAACCTCAATAATGAACACTGAAGCTTTCTTT

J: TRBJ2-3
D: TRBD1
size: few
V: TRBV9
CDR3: CASSDSFRGTGNTDTQYF
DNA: TGTGCCAGCAGCGATAGTTTTAGAGGGACAGGAAACACAGATACGCAGTATTTT

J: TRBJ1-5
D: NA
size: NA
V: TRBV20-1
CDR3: CSAIARRTVSNQPQHF
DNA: TGCAGTGCTATTGCCCGGAGGACCGTAAGCAATCAGCCCCAGCATTTT

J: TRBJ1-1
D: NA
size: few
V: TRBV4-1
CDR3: CASSHPEERRLNTEAFF
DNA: TGCGCCAGCAGCCACCCTGAAGAAAGGCGGTTGAACACTGAAGCTTTCTTT

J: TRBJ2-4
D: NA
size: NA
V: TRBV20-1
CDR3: CSASGFFGGYRDIQYF
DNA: TGCAGTGCTAGTGGTTTTTTCGGGGGCTATCGGGACATTCAGTACTTC

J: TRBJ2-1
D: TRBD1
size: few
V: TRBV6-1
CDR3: CASRGPGGGYNEQFF
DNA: TGTGCCAGCCGCGGCCCAGGGGGCGGGTACAATGAGCAGTTCTTC

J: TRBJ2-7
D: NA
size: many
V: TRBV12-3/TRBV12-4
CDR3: CASSFTQVNNEQYF
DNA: TGTGCCAGCAGTTTTACACAAGTCAATAACGAGCAGTACTTC

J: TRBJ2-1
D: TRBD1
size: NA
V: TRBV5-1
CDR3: CASSSGTAVLEQFF
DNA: TGCGCCAGCAGCTCCGGGACAGCTGTCCTTGAGCAGTTCTTC

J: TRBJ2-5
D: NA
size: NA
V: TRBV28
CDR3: CASNIQLKETQYF
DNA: TGTGCCAGCAATATACAGCTAAAAGAGACCCAGTACTTC

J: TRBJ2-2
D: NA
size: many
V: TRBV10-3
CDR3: CAIRDHTGELFF
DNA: TGTGCCATCAGGGACCACACCGGGGAGCTGTTTTTT

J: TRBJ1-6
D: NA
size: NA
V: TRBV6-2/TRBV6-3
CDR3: CASSYQGIDISPLHF
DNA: TGTGCCAGCAGTTACCAGGGGATCGATATCTCACCCCTCCACTTT

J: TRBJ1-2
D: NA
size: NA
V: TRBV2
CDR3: CASRGDSGYGYTF
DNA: TGTGCCAGCAGGGGCGACAGTGGGTATGGCTACACCTTC

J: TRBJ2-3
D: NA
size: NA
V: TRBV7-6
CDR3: CASSLDSPSTDTQYF
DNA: TGTGCCAGCAGCCTGGACAGTCCTAGCACAGATACGCAGTATTTT

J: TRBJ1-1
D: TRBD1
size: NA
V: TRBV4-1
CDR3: CASSQETGLGAFF
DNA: TGCGCCAGCAGCCAAGAGACAGGGCTTGGAGCTTTCTTT

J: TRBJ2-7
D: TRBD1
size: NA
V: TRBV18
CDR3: CASSEQGTAYEQYF
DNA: TGTGCCAGCTCAGAACAGGGGACCGCCTACGAGCAGTACTTC

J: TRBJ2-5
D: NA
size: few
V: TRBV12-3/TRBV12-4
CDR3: CASSPRRQAQETQYF
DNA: TGTGCCAGCAGTCCCCGGAGACAAGCACAAGAGACCCAGTACTTC

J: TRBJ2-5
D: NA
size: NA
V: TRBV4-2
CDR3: CASSQGALLGSQETQYF
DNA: TGTGCCAGCAGCCAAGGGGCGCTATTGGGGAGTCAAGAGACCCAGTACTTC

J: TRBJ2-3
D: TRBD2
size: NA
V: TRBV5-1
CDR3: CASSLGRARVDTQYF
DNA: TGCGCCAGCAGCCTCGGGAGGGCCCGAGTAGATACGCAGTATTTT

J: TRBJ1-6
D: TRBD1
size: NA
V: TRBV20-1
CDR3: CSAALSRGANNSPLHF
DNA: TGCAGTGCTGCCCTGAGCAGGGGGGCAAATAATTCACCCCTCCACTTT

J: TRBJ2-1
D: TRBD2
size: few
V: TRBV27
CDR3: CASSLGTSRRQFF
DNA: TGTGCCAGCAGTTTGGGGACTAGTCGGAGGCAGTTCTTC

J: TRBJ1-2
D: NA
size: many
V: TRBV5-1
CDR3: CASTLAADNYGYTF
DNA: TGCGCCAGCACCTTGGCAGCCGATAACTATGGCTACACCTTC

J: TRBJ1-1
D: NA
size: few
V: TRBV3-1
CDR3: CASSGAVRGGTEAFF
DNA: TGTGCCAGCAGCGGCGCTGTTAGGGGGGGCACTGAAGCTTTCTTT

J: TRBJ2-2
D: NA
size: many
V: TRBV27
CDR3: CASSYATGELFF
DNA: TGTGCCAGCAGTTACGCCACCGGGGAGCTGTTTTTT

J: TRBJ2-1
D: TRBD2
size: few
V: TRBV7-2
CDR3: CASSLQEAGGGEQFF
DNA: TGTGCCAGCAGCTTGCAAGAAGCGGGGGGAGGTGAGCAGTTCTTC

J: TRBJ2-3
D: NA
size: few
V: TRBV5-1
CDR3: CASSLSQYTDTQYF
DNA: TGCGCCAGCAGCTTGTCACAATACACAGATACGCAGTATTTT

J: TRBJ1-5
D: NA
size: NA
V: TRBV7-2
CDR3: CASSRGQYNQPQHF
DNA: TGTGCCAGCAGCCGGGGACAATACAATCAGCCCCAGCATTTT

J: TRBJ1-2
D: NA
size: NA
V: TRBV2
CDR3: CASMRLGSHGYTF
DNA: TGTGCCAGCATGCGGCTGGGGTCCCATGGCTACACCTTC

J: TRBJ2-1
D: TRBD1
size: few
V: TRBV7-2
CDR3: CASSLNRGYNEQFF
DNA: TGTGCCAGCAGCCTAAACAGGGGGTACAATGAGCAGTTCTTC

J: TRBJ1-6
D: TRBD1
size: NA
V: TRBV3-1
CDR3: CASSQAPRDSVLDSPLHF
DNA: TGTGCCAGCAGCCAAGCGCCCCGGGACAGCGTACTGGATTCACCCCTCCACTTT

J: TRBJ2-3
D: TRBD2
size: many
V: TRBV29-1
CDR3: CSVEGLAGAGDTQYF
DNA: TGCAGCGTTGAGGGACTAGCGGGAGCTGGAGATACGCAGTATTTT

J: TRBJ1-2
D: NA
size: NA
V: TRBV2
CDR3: CASTLENLGYTF
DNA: TGTGCCAGCACATTGGAAAACTTGGGCTACACCTTC

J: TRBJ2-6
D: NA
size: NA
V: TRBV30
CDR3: CAWGEFAGANVLTF
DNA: TGTGCCTGGGGGGAATTCGCTGGGGCCAACGTCCTGACTTTC

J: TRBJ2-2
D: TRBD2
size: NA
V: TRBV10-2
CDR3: CATQRSSGGPWTGELFF
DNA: TGCGCCACCCAACGGAGTAGCGGGGGGCCCTGGACCGGGGAGCTGTTTTTT

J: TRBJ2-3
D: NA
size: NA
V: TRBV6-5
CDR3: CASSYYSDQGTQYF
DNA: TGTGCCAGCAGTTATTACAGCGACCAGGGTACGCAGTATTTT

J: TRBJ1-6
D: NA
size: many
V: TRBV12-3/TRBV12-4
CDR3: CASIAGSSYNSPLHF
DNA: TGTGCCAGCATTGCTGGGAGCTCCTATAATTCACCCCTCCACTTT

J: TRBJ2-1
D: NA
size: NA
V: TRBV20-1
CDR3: CSARGTGNEQFF
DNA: TGCAGTGCAAGGGGAACAGGTAATGAGCAGTTCTTC

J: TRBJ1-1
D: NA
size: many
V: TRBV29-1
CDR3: CSVEDRGRENTEAFF
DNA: TGCAGCGTTGAAGATCGAGGACGGGAGAACACTGAAGCTTTCTTT

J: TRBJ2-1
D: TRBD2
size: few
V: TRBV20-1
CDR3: CSAPSGTSRAYNEQFF
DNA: TGCAGTGCTCCTTCCGGGACTAGCCGGGCCTACAATGAGCAGTTCTTC

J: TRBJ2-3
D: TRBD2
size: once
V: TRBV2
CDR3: CASKLADSTDTQYF
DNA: TGTGCCAGCAAACTAGCGGATAGCACAGATACGCAGTATTTT

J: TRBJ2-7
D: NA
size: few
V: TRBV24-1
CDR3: CATSDVNYEQYF
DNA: TGTGCCACCAGTGATGTCAACTACGAGCAGTACTTC

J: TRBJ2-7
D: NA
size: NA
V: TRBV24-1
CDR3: CATSDKAGRHEQYF
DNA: TGTGCCACCAGTGATAAGGCAGGGCGGCACGAGCAGTACTTC

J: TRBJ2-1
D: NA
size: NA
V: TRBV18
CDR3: CASSPPGRRVEQFF
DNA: TGTGCCAGCTCACCACCAGGGAGGAGGGTTGAGCAGTTCTTC

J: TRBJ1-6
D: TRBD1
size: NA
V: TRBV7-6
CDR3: CASGGDRHSPLHF
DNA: TGTGCCAGCGGCGGGGACAGACATTCACCCCTCCACTTT

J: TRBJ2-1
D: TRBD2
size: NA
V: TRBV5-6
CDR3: CASGIQTSGSWNEQFF
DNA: TGTGCCAGCGGAATCCAGACTAGCGGGAGTTGGAATGAGCAGTTCTTC

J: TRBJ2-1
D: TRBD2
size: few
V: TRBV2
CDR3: CASSEKGLAINEQFF
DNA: TGTGCCAGCAGTGAGAAGGGACTAGCCATCAATGAGCAGTTCTTC

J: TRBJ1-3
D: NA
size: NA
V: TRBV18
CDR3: CASSPGAQGNTIYF
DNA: TGTGCCAGCTCACCAGGGGCGCAGGGAAACACCATATATTTT

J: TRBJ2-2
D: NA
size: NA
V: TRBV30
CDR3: CAWSGPGELFF
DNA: TGTGCCTGGAGTGGTCCCGGGGAGCTGTTTTTT

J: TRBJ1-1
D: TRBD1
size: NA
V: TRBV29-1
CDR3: CSVEGWDRGTEAFF
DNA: TGCAGCGTTGAAGGATGGGACAGGGGGACTGAAGCTTTCTTT

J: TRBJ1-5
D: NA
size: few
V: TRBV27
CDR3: CASSFVGESNQPQHF
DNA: TGTGCCAGCAGTTTTGTAGGGGAATCCAATCAGCCCCAGCATTTT